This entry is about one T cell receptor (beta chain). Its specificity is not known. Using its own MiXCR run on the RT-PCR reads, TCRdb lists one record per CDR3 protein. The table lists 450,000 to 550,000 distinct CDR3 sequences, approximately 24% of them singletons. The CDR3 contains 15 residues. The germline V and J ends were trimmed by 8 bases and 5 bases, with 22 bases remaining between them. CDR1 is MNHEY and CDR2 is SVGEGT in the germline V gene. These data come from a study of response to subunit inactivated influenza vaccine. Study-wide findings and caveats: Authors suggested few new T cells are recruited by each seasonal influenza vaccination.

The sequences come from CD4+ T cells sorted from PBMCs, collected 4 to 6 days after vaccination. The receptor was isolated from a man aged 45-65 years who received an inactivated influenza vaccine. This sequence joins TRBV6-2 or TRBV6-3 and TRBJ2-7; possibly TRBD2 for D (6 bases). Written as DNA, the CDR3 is TGTGCCAGCCGAGAGGGGACTGGCCCCTGGGACGAGCAGTACTTC. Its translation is CASREGTGPWDEQYF.